The next 29 T cell receptor beta chains were all read from a single sample in a study of shared clonotypes between healthy human individuals. Positive CCR7 selection of CD45RO-negative cells yielded the naive CD8 cells, and terminally differentiated effector memory CD45RA+ cells were excluded. Profiled with immunoSEQ multiplex PCR; TCRdb holds only in-frame clones, not every one. The sample holds millions of clones, about 95% seen once. Sequenced material: naive CD8+ T cells sorted from blood. Source of these receptors: a man younger than 30 in good health.

In this sample, this clone turned up a few times. The chain uses TRBV7-9 and TRBJ2-7; the D gene is possibly TRBD1 (5 bases). Germline CDR1 and CDR2: SEHNR and FQNEAQ (reference sequence). The V and J ends lost 0 bases and 8 bases respectively, with 8 bases between them. This CDR3 is 12 amino acids long. The CDR3 DNA reads as TGTGCCAGCAGCTTAGCGGACACGAAGCAGTACTTC. This sequence encodes CASSLADTKQYF. The complete variable domain, with remaining parts taken from reference TRBV7-9 and TRBJ2-7, reads DTGVSQNPRHKITKRGQNVTFRCDPISEHNRLYWYRQTLGQGPEFLTYFQNEAQLEKSRLLSDRFSAERPKGSFSTLEIQRTEQGDSAMYLCASSLADTKQYFGPGTRLTVT.

V and J are TRBV10-2 and TRBJ1-5, with D hard to call. Germline CDR1 is WSHSY and CDR2 is SAAADI. The CDR3 sequence is 15 residues long. The V and J ends lost 6 bases and 0 bases respectively, with 12 bases between them. The CDR3 is CASRPTGDSNQPQHF. For the CDR3, the DNA is TGCGCCAGCAGGCCGACGGGAGATAGCAATCAGCCCCAGCATTTT.

The V call is TRBV10-2, the J call TRBJ1-6; 8 nucleotides agree with TRBD1. The CDR3 is 15 residues long. The V gene end was trimmed by 4 bases and the J gene end by 8 bases; junction bases not matched to a gene: 7. The germline V gene encodes CDR1 WSHSY and CDR2 SAAADI. CDR3: CASSANRGKDSPLHF. DNA of the CDR3: TGCGCCAGCAGTGCCAACAGGGGGAAGGATTCACCCCTCCACTTT.

In regard to this clone: At the DNA level, this CDR3 is encoded by other sequences in the same sample as well. The J gene is TRBJ1-5, the V gene TRBV5-6; no reliable D call. The V gene lost 3 bases and the J gene lost 4 bases, with 8 bases spanning the gap. CDR1 is SGHDT and CDR2 is YYEEEE in the germline V gene. The CDR3 extends over 13 amino acids. In DNA, the CDR3 is TGTGCCAGCAGCTCCGGCGGAAATCAGCCCCAGCATTTT. Amino acid sequence: CASSSGGNQPQHF.

CDR3 in DNA: TGCGCCAGCGCCTCCGGGACAGGGCCCTACGAGCAGTACTTC. Amino acids: CASASGTGPYEQYF. V and J are TRBV4-1 and TRBJ2-7; 9 bases align to TRBD1. The CDR3 consists of 14 residues. Germline V lookup: CDR1 MGHRA, CDR2 YSYEKL. The junction had 7 bases not matched to a gene; V was cut back by 8 bases and J by 2 bases.

V usage is TRBV13 and J usage is TRBJ1-2; no definite D call. Between the trimmed V and J ends, which lost 4 bases and 6 bases, there was a span of 12 bases. The germline V gene encodes CDR1 PRHDT and CDR2 FYEKMQ (reference sequence). CDR3 length equals 13 residues. The CDR3 reads CASSSHQEDGYTF. Written as DNA, the CDR3 is TGTGCCAGCAGCTCCCATCAGGAAGATGGCTACACCTTC. Supplemented by reference TRBV13 and TRBJ1-2, the full variable domain reads AAGVIQSPRHLIKEKRETATLKCYPIPRHDTVYWYQQGPGQDPQFLISFYEKMQSDKGSIPDRFSAQQFSDYHSELNMSSLELGDSALYFCASSSHQEDGYTFGSGTRLTVV.

J is TRBJ1-3 and V is TRBV30; no clear D gene. CDR1 is GTSNPN, CDR2 SVGIG, per germline (reference sequence). The V gene lost 1 base and the J gene lost 2 bases, with 18 bases spanning the gap. CDR3 length: 17 amino acids. CDR3 residues: CAWSGLDTRLPGNTIYF. As DNA, the CDR3 is TGTGCCTGGAGTGGTCTCGACACACGACTACCTGGAAACACCATATATTTT.

This chain connects TRBV4-3 to TRBJ2-1; 7 nucleotides line up with TRBD1. Germline trimming cut 9 bases from V and 5 bases from J; bases unmatched to any gene: 13. The CDR3 loop spans 15 amino acids. CDR1 and CDR2 (germline): LGHNA, YSLEER. The chain's CDR3 is CASSDDREGHNEQFF. CDR3 nucleotides: TGCGCCAGTTCCGACGACAGGGAAGGTCACAATGAGCAGTTCTTC.

This clone was found once. The chain is built from TRBV6-1 and TRBJ2-1; TRBD2 matches 16 bases. Germline CDR1 reads MNHNS; CDR2 reads SASEGT. The CDR3 runs to 17 residues. The V and J ends lost 2 bases and 7 bases, in that order; junction bases with no gene match: 5. The CDR3 nucleotides are TGTGCCAGCAGTGAATGGGGACTAGCGGGAGGGCAAAATGAGCAGTTCTTC. Translating it yields CASSEWGLAGGQNEQFF.

V usage is TRBV7-9 and J usage is TRBJ2-5; 8 bases match TRBD2. V lost 7 bases and J lost 3; bases outside the gene matches: 4. This CDR3 has 13 residues. The germline CDR1 and CDR2 sequences are SEHNR and FQNEAQ (reference sequence). CDR3 bases: TGTGCCAGCACCTATAGCGGGGAAGAGACCCAGTACTTC. Translating gives CASTYSGEETQYF.

The rearrangement uses TRBV6-5 and TRBJ2-7; D is unresolved. Looked up from germline, CDR1 is MNHEY and CDR2 is SVGAGI. This CDR3 has 15 residues. Trimming shortened V by 0 bases and J by 0 bases, and 9 bases separated the two germline ends. This CDR3 is CASSYSIGPSYEQYF. The CDR3 region has the DNA TGTGCCAGCAGTTACTCGATTGGTCCCTCCTACGAGCAGTACTTC.

The rearrangement uses TRBV2 and TRBJ2-7; TRBD2 aligns across 12 bases. Germline V lookup: CDR1 SNHLY, CDR2 FYNNEI. Unmatched junction bases numbered 4, after V lost 5 bases and J lost 2 bases. CDR3 size: 15 residues. This CDR3 is CASSWTSGDTYEQYF. The CDR3 nucleotides read TGTGCCAGCAGTTGGACTAGCGGGGACACCTACGAGCAGTACTTC.

This clone appeared a single time. The V and J genes are TRBV27 and TRBJ1-6; D possibly corresponds to TRBD1 (5 bases). Germline-derived CDR1 and CDR2 are MNHEY and SMNVEV (reference sequence). Trimming pared 5 bases from V and 10 bases from J, leaving 18 bases between. The length of the CDR3 is 15 residues. The CDR3 loop is CASSPGPGVGSPLHF. CDR3 nucleotides: TGTGCCAGCAGTCCCGGACCGGGGGTCGGATCACCCCTCCACTTT.

The chain employs TRBV6-1 and TRBJ1-6, with TRBD1 identical over 9 bases. CDR3 size: 15 residues. The J segment lost 9 bases and the V segment lost 5 bases, leaving 8 bases of the junction unmatched. The germline V gene has CDR1 MNHNS and CDR2 SASEGT. In DNA, the CDR3 is TGTGCCAGCAGTTCCGGGACAGGGTTTGTTTCACCCCTCCACTTT. This codes for CASSSGTGFVSPLHF.

J is TRBJ2-7 and V is TRBV30; D remains ambiguous. From germline, CDR1 is GTSNPN and CDR2 SVGIG (reference sequence). V dropped 2 bases and J dropped 0 bases, with 8 bases sitting between them. CDR3 length: 13 residues. In DNA form, the CDR3 reads TGTGCCTGGAGTCCGGTGTCCTCCTACGAGCAGTACTTC. Amino acids: CAWSPVSSYEQYF.

The chain has TRBV28 and TRBJ1-4; no clear D. V lost 4 bases, J lost 6 bases, and 12 bases lay in between. Germline CDR1 reads MDHEN; CDR2 reads SYDVKM. The CDR3 covers 14 residues. The CDR3 sequence is CASSYETPHEKLFF. The CDR3 DNA reads as TGTGCCAGCAGTTATGAGACCCCACATGAAAAACTGTTTTTT.

The rearrangement uses TRBV9 and TRBJ2-1; 13 nucleotides line up with TRBD2. The CDR3 sequence is 21 residues long. V gave up 4 bases and J gave up 0 bases; unmatched junction bases: 16. Germline-derived CDR1 and CDR2 are SGDLS and YYNGEE. The CDR3 sequence is CASSPPGTSGRVLSSYNEQFF. CDR3 nucleotide sequence: TGTGCCAGCAGCCCACCTGGAACTAGCGGGAGGGTCCTGAGCTCCTACAATGAGCAGTTCTTC.

The V gene is TRBV15, the J gene TRBJ2-7; D is uncertain. V lost 0 bases and J 0 bases, leaving 9 bases between the germline ends. The germline gives CDR1 LNHNV, CDR2 YYDKDF (reference sequence). This CDR3 spans 15 amino acids. This CDR3 reads CATSREGLSSYEQYF. CDR3 sequence (DNA): TGTGCCACCAGCAGAGAGGGGTTAAGCTCCTACGAGCAGTACTTC.

This chain links TRBV30 with TRBJ2-7, with D possibly matching TRBD1 (5 bases). The germline V gene encodes CDR1 GTSNPN and CDR2 SVGIG (reference sequence). The CDR3 sequence is 13 residues long. V was pared by 3 bases and J by 2 bases, with 11 bases between. The CDR3 DNA is TGTGCCTGGAGCACAGGTAACACCTACGAGCAGTACTTC. It specifies CAWSTGNTYEQYF.

The chain recombines TRBV30 with TRBJ2-1, with TRBD2 identical over 14 bases. This CDR3 contains 17 residues. V gave up 1 base and J gave up 1 base; unmatched junction bases: 3. Germline lookup yields CDR1 GTSNPN and CDR2 SVGIG (reference sequence). The CDR3 DNA sequence: TGTGCCTGGAGTGGGACTAGCGGGGGGCCATCCTACAATGAGCAGTTCTTC. This gives the protein CAWSGTSGGPSYNEQFF.

The chain couples TRBV5-1 to TRBJ2-3, with 11 bases aligning to TRBD1. V shed 5 bases, J shed 4 bases, and the junction held 6 bases outside the gene matches. CDR1 and CDR2 from the germline V gene are SGHRS and YFSETQ. The length of the CDR3 is 15 residues. The CDR3 nucleotides are TGCGCCAGCAGTCAGGGACAGGGGGGTCCAGATACGCAGTATTTT. It codes for CASSQGQGGPDTQYF.

This chain links TRBV18 with TRBJ2-7; the D gene could be TRBD1 or TRBD2 (5 bases each). Looked up from germline, CDR1 is KGHSH and CDR2 is LQKENI. With 6 bases removed from V and 6 bases from J, the gap between germline ends came to 12 bases. CDR3 length equals 12 residues. This chain's CDR3 is CASSLGVSEQYF. CDR3 nucleotides: TGTGCCAGCTCCTTGGGGGTTTCCGAGCAGTACTTC. The full variable domain, in which reference TRBV18 and TRBJ2-7 provide the parts outside the CDR3, is NAGVMQNPRHLVRRRGQEARLRCSPMKGHSHVYWYRQLPEEGLKFMVYLQKENIIDESGMPKERFSAEFPKEGPSILRIQQVVRGDSAAYFCASSLGVSEQYFGPGTRLTVT.

This rearrangement joins TRBV14 to TRBJ2-1, with 11 bases aligning to TRBD1. The germline CDR1 and CDR2 sequences are SGHDN and FVKESK. V gave up 5 bases and J gave up 5 bases; unmatched junction bases: 5. CDR3 length equals 15 residues. In DNA form, the CDR3 reads TGTGCCAGCAGCTCGACGGGACAGGGGGACAATGAGCAGTTCTTC. It yields the protein CASSSTGQGDNEQFF. The complete variable domain, with remaining parts taken from reference TRBV14 and TRBJ2-1, reads EAGVTQFPSHSVIEKGQTVTLRCDPISGHDNLYWYRRVMGKEIKFLLHFVKESKQDESGMPNNRFLAERTGGTYSTLKVQPAELEDSGVYFCASSSTGQGDNEQFFGPGTRLTVL.

This chain links TRBV27 with TRBJ2-3; 7 bases agree with TRBD2. Germline trimming cut 4 bases from V and 6 bases from J; bases unmatched to any gene: 13. Germline V CDR1 and CDR2: MNHEY, SMNVEV (reference sequence). The CDR3 length is 16 residues. CDR3 region: CASSSLGEGLMDTQYF. In DNA, the CDR3 is TGTGCCAGCAGTTCTTTGGGGGAGGGCCTTATGGATACGCAGTATTTT.

The chain combines TRBV6-1 with TRBJ2-7, with D tentatively TRBD1 (5 bases). V gave up 8 bases and J gave up 3 bases, with 11 bases separating them. There are 12 residues in the CDR3. The germline CDR1 and CDR2 sequences are MNHNS and SASEGT. This chain's CDR3 is CASATAHYEQYF. In nucleotides, the CDR3 is TGTGCCAGCGCGACAGCCCACTACGAGCAGTACTTC.

The V gene is TRBV11-2, the J gene TRBJ2-1; a weak D match, TRBD2 (6 bases). There are 15 residues in the CDR3. Trimming took 0 bases from V and 7 from J, leaving 13 bases between them. Germline CDR1 is SGHAT and CDR2 is FQNNGV. This CDR3 reads CASSLDARLGNEQFF. CDR3 coding DNA: TGTGCCAGCAGCTTAGATGCCCGACTAGGGAATGAGCAGTTCTTC.

The rearrangement links TRBV13 to TRBJ2-3, with TRBD2 matching 8 bases. J gave up 4 bases and V 4 bases, and 4 bases lay outside the gene matches. CDR1 is PRHDT, CDR2 FYEKMQ, per germline (reference sequence). This CDR3 contains 14 residues. CDR3 in amino acids: CASSSGTRADTQYF. In DNA form, the CDR3 reads TGTGCCAGCAGCTCCGGGACTAGAGCAGATACGCAGTATTTT.

The chain joins TRBV4-1 to TRBJ1-5, with a tentative D call TRBD1 (5 bases). The CDR3 is made up of 16 amino acids. Trimming cost V 5 bases and J 7 bases, with 21 bases left between them. Germline V gene data show CDR1 as MGHRA and CDR2 as YSYEKL. The CDR3 DNA sequence: TGCGCCAGCAGCGCACCCGGGACGGCCACAGACCAGCCCCAGCATTTT. Translation gives CASSAPGTATDQPQHF.

J is TRBJ2-2 and V is TRBV27; D unresolved. CDR1 is MNHEY and CDR2 is SMNVEV in the germline V gene (reference sequence). The CDR3 loop spans 14 amino acids. The ends were cut back, 5 bases at V and 5 bases at J, with 12 bases in the middle. The CDR3 bases are TGTGCCAGCAGTCCTTACTCGAGGACCGGGGAGCTGTTTTTT. Residues: CASSPYSRTGELFF.